This TCR beta chain emerged from a study of technical replicates of blood from a few donors. Sequencing was performed with immunoSEQ multiplex PCR; in TCRdb, only in-frame clones are kept and a portion is missing. The repertoire has tens of thousands of clones, roughly 90% of them found once; the top ten carry 4.5% to 5%. J gave up 1 base and V 7 bases, and 6 bases lay outside the gene matches. The CDR3 sequence is 15 residues long. Germline lookup yields CDR1 SNHLY and CDR2 FYNNEI. The TCR was taken from a human donor in good health. Some clones in this sample may be carry-over from other donors' samples. The sample was PBMCs. The chain combines TRBV2 with TRBJ2-3; 9 bases match TRBD2. The CDR3 protein is CASMEGGGGTDTQYF. As DNA, the CDR3 is TGTGCCAGCATGGAGGGCGGGGGGGGCACAGATACGCAGTATTTT.